This TCR beta chain was captured in a study of response to subunit inactivated influenza vaccine. TCRdb recomputed calls from the RT-PCR reads with MiXCR, one row per CDR3 protein. The table lists 500,000 to 550,000 distinct CDR3 sequences, approximately 6.9% of them singletons. The CDR3 is 16 amino acids. Per germline, CDR1 SGHTA and CDR2 FQGNSA. V dropped 5 bases and J dropped 7; count of bases not matched to a gene: 9. This clonotype showed up just a few times. The sample consisted of PBMCs from blood, taken 23 months after vaccination. The chain recombines TRBV7-2 with TRBJ2-2; TRBD2 agrees at 11 bases. The receptor comes from a man aged 45 to 75 who received an inactivated influenza vaccine. The CDR3 bases are TGTGCCAGCAGCCAGACTAGCGGGATGGGGTTCGGGGAGCTGTTTTTT. This gives the protein CASSQTSGMGFGELFF.